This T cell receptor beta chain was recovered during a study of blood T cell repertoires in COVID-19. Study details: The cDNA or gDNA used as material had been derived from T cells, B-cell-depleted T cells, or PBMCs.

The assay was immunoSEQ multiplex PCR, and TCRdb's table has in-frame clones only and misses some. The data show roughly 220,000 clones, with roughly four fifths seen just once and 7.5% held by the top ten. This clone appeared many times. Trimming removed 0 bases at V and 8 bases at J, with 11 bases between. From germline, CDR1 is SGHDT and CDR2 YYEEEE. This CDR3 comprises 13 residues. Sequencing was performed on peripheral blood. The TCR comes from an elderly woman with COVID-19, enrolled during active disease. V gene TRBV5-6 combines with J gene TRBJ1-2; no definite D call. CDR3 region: CASSLGSGKGYTF. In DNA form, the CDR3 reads TGTGCCAGCAGCTTGGGGTCCGGGAAGGGCTACACCTTC.